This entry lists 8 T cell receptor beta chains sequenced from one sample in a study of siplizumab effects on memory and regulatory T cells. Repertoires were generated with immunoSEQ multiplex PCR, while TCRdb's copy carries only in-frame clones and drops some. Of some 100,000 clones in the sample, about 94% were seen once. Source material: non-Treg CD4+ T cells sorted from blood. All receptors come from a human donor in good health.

CDR3 nucleotide sequence: TGTGCCACCAGCAGAGATCTTGGAATGGCCAGGGGCTACGAGCAGTACTTC. Protein product: CATSRDLGMARGYEQYF. This chain uses TRBV15 with TRBJ2-7, with D possibly matching TRBD1 (6 bases). CDR3 length: 17 residues. CDR1 LNHNV and CDR2 YYDKDF come from the germline V gene (reference sequence). V lost 0 bases, J lost 3 bases, and 18 bases lay in between.

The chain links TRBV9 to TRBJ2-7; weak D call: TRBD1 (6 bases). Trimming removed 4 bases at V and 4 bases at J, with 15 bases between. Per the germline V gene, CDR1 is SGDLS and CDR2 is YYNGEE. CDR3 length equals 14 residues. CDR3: CASSPDPGVYEQYF. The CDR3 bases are TGTGCCAGCAGCCCGGATCCAGGGGTTTACGAGCAGTACTTC.

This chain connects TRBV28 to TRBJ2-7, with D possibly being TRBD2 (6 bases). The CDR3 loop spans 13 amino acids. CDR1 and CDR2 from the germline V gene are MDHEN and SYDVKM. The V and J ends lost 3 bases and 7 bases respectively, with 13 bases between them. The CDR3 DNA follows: TGTGCCAGCAGTTTGGAAGCCGGGAGTGAGCAGTACTTC. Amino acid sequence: CASSLEAGSEQYF.

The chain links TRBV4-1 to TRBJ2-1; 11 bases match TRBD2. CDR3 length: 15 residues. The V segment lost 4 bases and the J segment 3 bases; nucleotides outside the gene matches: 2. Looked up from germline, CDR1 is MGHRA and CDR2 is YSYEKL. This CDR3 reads CASSPTSGGYNEQFF. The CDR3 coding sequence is TGCGCCAGCAGCCCAACTAGCGGGGGCTACAATGAGCAGTTCTTC.

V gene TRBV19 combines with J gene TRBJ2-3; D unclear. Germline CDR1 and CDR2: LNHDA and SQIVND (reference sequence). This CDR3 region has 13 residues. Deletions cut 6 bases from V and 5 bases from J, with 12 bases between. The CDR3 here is CASRTRGRDTQYF. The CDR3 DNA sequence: TGTGCCAGTAGAACCCGCGGCCGAGATACGCAGTATTTT.

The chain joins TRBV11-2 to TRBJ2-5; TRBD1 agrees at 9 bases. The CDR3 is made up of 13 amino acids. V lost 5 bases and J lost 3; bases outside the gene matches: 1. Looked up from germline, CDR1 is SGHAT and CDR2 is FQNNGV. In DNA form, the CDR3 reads TGTGCCAGCAGCAGGACAGGGGAAGAGACCCAGTACTTC. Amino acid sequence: CASSRTGEETQYF.

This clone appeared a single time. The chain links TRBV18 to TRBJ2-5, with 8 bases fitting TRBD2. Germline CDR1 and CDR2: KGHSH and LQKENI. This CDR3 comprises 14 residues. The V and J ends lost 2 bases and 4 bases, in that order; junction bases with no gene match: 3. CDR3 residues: CASSPSLAGETQYF. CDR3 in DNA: TGTGCCAGCTCACCATCTCTAGCGGGAGAGACCCAGTACTTC.

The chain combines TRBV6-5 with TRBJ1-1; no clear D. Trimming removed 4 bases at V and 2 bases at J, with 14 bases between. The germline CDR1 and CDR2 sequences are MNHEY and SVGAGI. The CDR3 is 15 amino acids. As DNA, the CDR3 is TGTGCCAGCAGTTTAGGCCCGAGGCCAAACACTGAAGCTTTCTTT. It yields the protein CASSLGPRPNTEAFF.